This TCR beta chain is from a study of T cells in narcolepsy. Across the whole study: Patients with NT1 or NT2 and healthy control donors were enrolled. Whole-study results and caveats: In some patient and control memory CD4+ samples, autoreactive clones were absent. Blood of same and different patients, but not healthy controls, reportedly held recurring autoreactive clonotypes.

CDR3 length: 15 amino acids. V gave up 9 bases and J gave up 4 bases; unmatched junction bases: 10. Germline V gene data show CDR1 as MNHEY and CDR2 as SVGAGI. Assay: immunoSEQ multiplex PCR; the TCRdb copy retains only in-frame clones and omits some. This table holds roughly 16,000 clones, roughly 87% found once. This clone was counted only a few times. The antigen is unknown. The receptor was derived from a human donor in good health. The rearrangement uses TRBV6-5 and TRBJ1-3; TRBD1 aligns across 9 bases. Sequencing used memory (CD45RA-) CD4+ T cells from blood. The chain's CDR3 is CARDRGRRRGNTIYF. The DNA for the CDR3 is TGTGCCAGGGACAGGGGTCGACGGAGAGGAAACACCATATATTTT.